A single sample gave rise to the 20 T cell receptor beta chains below, sequenced in a study of shared clonotypes between healthy human individuals. Some clones are missing from TCRdb's copy, which holds only in-frame ones; the method was immunoSEQ multiplex PCR. Here the sample spans some 2.4 million clones, roughly 93% being singletons. The sequencing sample was made of naive CD4+ T cells from PBMCs. The subset denotes: CD45RA+ positively selected. These receptors were taken from a man aged 18 to 30 in good health. Some clones in this sample may be carry-over from other donors' samples.

CDR3 sequence (DNA): TGTGCCAGCAGCTCAGGGACATATACGCAGTATTTT. It translates to CASSSGTYTQYF. The chain couples TRBV7-9 to TRBJ2-3; maybe TRBD1 (6 bases). V was clipped by 4 bases and J by 7 bases, with 9 bases between them. CDR1 SEHNR and CDR2 FQNEAQ come from the germline V gene (reference sequence). The CDR3 is 12 residues long.

V is TRBV11-1 and J is TRBJ1-1; weak D call: TRBD1 (6 bases). Germline V CDR1 and CDR2: SGHAT, FQDESV (reference sequence). The CDR3 has 12 residues. V was pared by 0 bases and J by 9 bases, with 8 bases between. The CDR3 spells CASSLARGQAFF. The CDR3 nucleotides are TGTGCCAGCAGCTTAGCGCGGGGGCAAGCTTTCTTT. The complete variable domain, with remaining parts taken from reference TRBV11-1 and TRBJ1-1, reads EAEVAQSPRYKITEKSQAVAFWCDPISGHATLYWYRQILGQGPELLVQFQDESVVDDSQLPKDRFSAERLKGVDSTLKIQPAELGDSAMYLCASSLARGQAFFGQGTRLTVV.

V gene TRBV28 combines with J gene TRBJ2-5; 10 nucleotides agree with TRBD1. Germline V CDR1 and CDR2: MDHEN, SYDVKM. This CDR3 region has 15 residues. The V gene end was trimmed by 3 bases and the J gene end by 5 bases; junction bases not matched to a gene: 6. CDR3 coding DNA: TGTGCCAGCAGTTTCCCGACAGGGGGCGTGGAGACCCAGTACTTC. Residues: CASSFPTGGVETQYF.

The chain is built from TRBV4-1 and TRBJ1-4; perhaps TRBD1 as D (5 bases). Per the germline V gene, CDR1 is MGHRA and CDR2 is YSYEKL. The CDR3 is 18 amino acids. The germline V and J ends were trimmed by 2 bases and 8 bases, with 24 bases remaining between them. As DNA, the CDR3 is TGCGCCAGCAGCCAAACGGGGACCCCCTCGGGGTTTTGGGAAAAACTGTTTTTT. It translates to CASSQTGTPSGFWEKLFF.

This chain joins TRBV6-7 and TRBJ2-2; D gene ambiguous. Being an ORF, TRBV6-7 has a function that is uncertain. V lost 5 bases, J lost 7 bases, and 11 bases lay in between. This CDR3 is 13 amino acids long. The CDR3 loop reads CASSTTLHGELFF. The CDR3 DNA sequence: TGTGCCAGCAGTACCACCCTGCACGGGGAGCTGTTTTTT.

The chain is built from TRBV5-1 and TRBJ2-5; 8 bases are shared with TRBD2. The germline CDR1 and CDR2 sequences are SGHRS and YFSETQ. Germline trimming cut 2 bases from V and 5 bases from J; bases unmatched to any gene: 8. The CDR3 is made up of 15 amino acids. The CDR3: CASSFREGVYETQYF. CDR3 in DNA: TGCGCCAGCAGCTTTCGGGAGGGGGTGTATGAGACCCAGTACTTC.

This chain uses TRBV28 with TRBJ2-1, with D possibly called TRBD1 or TRBD2 (5 bases each). V gave up 5 bases and J gave up 9 bases, with 20 bases separating them. Germline CDR1 reads MDHEN; CDR2 reads SYDVKM. CDR3 size: 15 residues. CDR3: CASSKPGLKGSEQFF. The CDR3 coding sequence is TGTGCCAGCAGTAAGCCTGGACTCAAGGGGTCTGAGCAGTTCTTC. The variable domain in full, with the rest retrieved from reference TRBV28 and TRBJ2-1, is DVKVTQSSRYLVKRTGEKVFLECVQDMDHENMFWYRQDPGLGLRLIYFSYDVKMKEKGDIPEGYSVSREKKERFSLILESASTNQTSMYLCASSKPGLKGSEQFFGPGTRLTVL.

The CDR3 DNA is TGTGCCAGCAGCTTAGGACAGGGGGCCGGCACCGGGGAGCTGTTTTTT. It specifies CASSLGQGAGTGELFF. This chain joins TRBV13 and TRBJ2-2; TRBD1 matches at 9 bases. The CDR3 loop spans 16 amino acids. With V trimmed by 0 bases and J by 4 bases, 3 bases remained unmatched. The germline V gene has CDR1 PRHDT and CDR2 FYEKMQ (reference sequence).

The chain employs TRBV5-1 and TRBJ2-7, with D hard to call. The CDR3 totals 16 residues. The germline V and J ends were trimmed by 4 bases and 0 bases, with 17 bases remaining between them. CDR1 is SGHRS and CDR2 is YFSETQ in the germline V gene. CDR3 DNA: TGCGCCAGCAGCGCGTCTACACCTCCACGCTCCTACGAGCAGTACTTC. It codes for CASSASTPPRSYEQYF.

This clone is a singleton in its sample. The chain couples TRBV27 to TRBJ1-1; TRBD1 is a possible D gene (5 bases). The CDR3 sequence is 14 residues long. Germline CDR1 and CDR2: MNHEY and SMNVEV (reference sequence). The V end lost 6 bases, the J end lost 11 bases, and 22 bases lay between the germline ends. The DNA of the CDR3 is TGTGCCAGCAGCCTAGGGGCCCGGGGAGGTGTGGCTTTCTTT. Its translation is CASSLGARGGVAFF.

As to this clone: Other DNA sequences in this sample translate to the same CDR3. V and J are TRBV28 and TRBJ2-7; perhaps TRBD2 as D (7 bases). Germline loops: CDR1 MDHEN, CDR2 SYDVKM. This CDR3 has 13 amino acids. V lost 3 bases, J lost 3 bases, and 9 bases lay in between. This chain's CDR3 is CASSLGGGYEQYF. DNA for the CDR3: TGTGCCAGCAGTTTGGGAGGGGGCTACGAGCAGTACTTC.

For this clone: Other DNA variants within this sample encode the same CDR3. This chain connects TRBV2 to TRBJ1-5; 11 bases line up with TRBD1. V gave up 5 bases and J gave up 7 bases; unmatched junction bases: 4. Germline values: CDR1 SNHLY, CDR2 FYNNEI. This CDR3 contains 14 residues. The CDR3 is CASSRTGGRQPQHF. Written as DNA, the CDR3 is TGTGCCAGCAGTCGGACAGGGGGCAGACAGCCCCAGCATTTT.

This rearrangement joins TRBV28 to TRBJ1-1, with 7 bases matching TRBD1. The trim removed 6 bases at V and 1 base at J, leaving 5 bases unmatched. Germline values: CDR1 MDHEN, CDR2 SYDVKM. The CDR3 covers 14 residues. As DNA, the CDR3 is TGTGCCAGCAGACCGGGACAGACGAACACTGAAGCTTTCTTT. The encoded protein is CASRPGQTNTEAFF.

The chain is built from TRBV7-2 and TRBJ2-1, with D perhaps TRBD2 (7 bases). Trimming took 1 base from V and 8 from J, leaving 21 bases between them. Germline lookup yields CDR1 SGHTA and CDR2 FQGNSA. The CDR3 totals 17 residues. In DNA form, the CDR3 reads TGTGCCAGCAGCTTAGAAGGGGGGGCTAGATCCCGCGATGAGCAGTTCTTC. It translates to CASSLEGGARSRDEQFF.

This clone was seen once. V usage is TRBV7-2 and J usage is TRBJ2-7, with D possibly TRBD1 on 5 matching bases. Looked up from germline, CDR1 is SGHTA and CDR2 is FQGNSA. With 5 bases removed from V and 9 bases from J, the gap between germline ends came to 11 bases. The CDR3 is 11 residues long. DNA of the CDR3: TGTGCCAGCAGCCAAGGGCAGGGGCAGTACTTC. Amino acids: CASSQGQGQYF.

The J gene is TRBJ2-1, the V gene TRBV25-1; D possibly corresponds to TRBD2 (5 bases). This CDR3 spans 16 amino acids. The V and J ends lost 5 bases and 2 bases respectively, with 16 bases between them. Germline lookup yields CDR1 MGHDK and CDR2 SYGVNS. The CDR3 coding sequence is TGTGCCAGCAGTCCCCTGTGGAGCGGCGCCTACAATGAGCAGTTCTTC. Translating gives CASSPLWSGAYNEQFF.

The chain has TRBV6-1 and TRBJ2-7; D call uncertain. This CDR3 spans 14 amino acids. V was clipped by 2 bases and J by 1 base, with 9 bases between them. Per germline, CDR1 MNHNS and CDR2 SASEGT. CDR3 in DNA: TGTGCCAGCAGTGAAACGGGCCCTTCCTACGAGCAGTACTTC. Amino acid sequence: CASSETGPSYEQYF.

The chain combines TRBV7-2 with TRBJ2-6, with 7 bases fitting TRBD1. The CDR3 extends over 16 amino acids. The trim removed 2 bases at V and 4 bases at J, leaving 5 bases unmatched. CDR1 and CDR2 from the germline V gene are SGHTA and FQGNSA. CDR3: CASSLQTGTGANVLTF. CDR3 bases: TGTGCCAGCAGCTTACAGACAGGGACCGGGGCCAACGTCCTGACTTTC. Complete variable domain (other parts from reference TRBV7-2 and TRBJ2-6): GAGVSQSPSNKVTEKGKDVELRCDPISGHTALYWYRQSLGQGLEFLIYFQGNSAPDKSGLPSDRFSAERTGGSVSTLTIQRTQQEDSAVYLCASSLQTGTGANVLTFGAGSRLTVL.

V gene TRBV9 combines with J gene TRBJ1-1; weak D call: TRBD1 (6 bases). This CDR3 contains 15 residues. Germline-derived CDR1 and CDR2 are SGDLS and YYNGEE. Trimming left V 7 bases short and J 1 base short, with 17 bases between. DNA of the CDR3: TGTGCCAGCTGCCCCTCGGGGACAACGAACACTGAAGCTTTCTTT. Protein product: CASCPSGTTNTEAFF.

V gene TRBV28 combines with J gene TRBJ2-2, with D perhaps matching TRBD2 (7 bases). Germline V CDR1 and CDR2: MDHEN, SYDVKM. Between the trimmed V and J ends, which lost 7 bases and 5 bases, there was a span of 14 bases. The CDR3 sequence is 14 residues long. The CDR3 region is CASTAGAATGELFF. CDR3 nucleotides: TGTGCCAGCACGGCGGGGGCGGCGACCGGGGAGCTGTTTTTT.